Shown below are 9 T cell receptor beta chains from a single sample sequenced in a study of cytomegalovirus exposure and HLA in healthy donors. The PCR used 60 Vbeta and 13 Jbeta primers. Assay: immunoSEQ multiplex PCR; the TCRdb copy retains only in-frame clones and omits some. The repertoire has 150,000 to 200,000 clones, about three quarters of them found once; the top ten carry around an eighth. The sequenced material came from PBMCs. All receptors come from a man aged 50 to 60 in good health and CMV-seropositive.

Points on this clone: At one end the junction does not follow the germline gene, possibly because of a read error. This CDR3 reads CAGSFQGNTEAFF. CDR3 in DNA: TGTGCCGGCAGCTTCCAGGGGAACACTGAAGCTTTCTTT. This rearrangement joins TRBV13 to TRBJ1-1; D might be TRBD1 (5 bases). From germline, CDR1 is PRHDT and CDR2 FYEKMQ (reference sequence). The CDR3 sequence is 13 residues long. Full variable domain (rest looked up from reference TRBV13 and TRBJ1-1): AAGVIQSPRHLIKEKRETATLKCYPIPRHDTVYWYQQGPGQDPQFLISFYEKMQSDKGSIPDRFSAQQFSDYHSELNMSSLELGDSALYFCAGSFQGNTEAFFGQGTRLTVV.

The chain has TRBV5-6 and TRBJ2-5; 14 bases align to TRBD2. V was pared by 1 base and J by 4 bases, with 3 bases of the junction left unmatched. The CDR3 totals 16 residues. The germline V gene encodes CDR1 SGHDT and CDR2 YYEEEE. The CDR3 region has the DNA TGTGCCAGCAGCTTGAGGGGACTAGCGGGGGTAGAGACCCAGTACTTC. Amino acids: CASSLRGLAGVETQYF.

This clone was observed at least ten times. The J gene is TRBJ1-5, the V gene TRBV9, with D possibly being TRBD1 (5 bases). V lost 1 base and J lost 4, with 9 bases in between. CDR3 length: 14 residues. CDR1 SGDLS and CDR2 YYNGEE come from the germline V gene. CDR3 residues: CASSVRGPNQPQHF. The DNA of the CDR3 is TGTGCCAGCAGCGTAAGGGGTCCGAATCAGCCCCAGCATTTT.

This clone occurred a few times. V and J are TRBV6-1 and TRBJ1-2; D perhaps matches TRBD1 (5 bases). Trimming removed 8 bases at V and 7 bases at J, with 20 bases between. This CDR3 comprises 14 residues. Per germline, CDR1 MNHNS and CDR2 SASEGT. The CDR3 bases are TGTGCCAGCGTAGGTGAAAGGGGCTTTAGTGGCTACACCTTC. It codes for CASVGERGFSGYTF.

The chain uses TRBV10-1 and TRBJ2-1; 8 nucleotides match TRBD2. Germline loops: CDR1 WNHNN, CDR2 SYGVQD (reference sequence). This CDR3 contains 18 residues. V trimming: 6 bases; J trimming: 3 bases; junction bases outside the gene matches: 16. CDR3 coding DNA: TGCGCCAGCAGCGTCCATCCCAAGCGGGGGCCGGTCTACAATGAGCAGTTCTTC. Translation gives CASSVHPKRGPVYNEQFF.

CDR3 region: CASSLSRETQYF. CDR3 bases: TGTGCCAGCAGCTTATCGAGGGAGACCCAGTACTTC. The rearrangement uses TRBV7-8 and TRBJ2-5, with D unclear. The ends were cut back, 2 bases at V and 5 bases at J, with 6 bases in the middle. Germline loops: CDR1 SGHVS, CDR2 FQNEAQ. The CDR3 covers 12 residues.

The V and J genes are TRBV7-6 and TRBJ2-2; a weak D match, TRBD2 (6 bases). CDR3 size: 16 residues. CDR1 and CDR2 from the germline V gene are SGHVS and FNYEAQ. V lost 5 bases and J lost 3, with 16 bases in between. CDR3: CASSQNLWGDTGELFF. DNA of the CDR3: TGTGCCAGCAGCCAAAACCTCTGGGGGGACACCGGGGAGCTGTTTTTT.

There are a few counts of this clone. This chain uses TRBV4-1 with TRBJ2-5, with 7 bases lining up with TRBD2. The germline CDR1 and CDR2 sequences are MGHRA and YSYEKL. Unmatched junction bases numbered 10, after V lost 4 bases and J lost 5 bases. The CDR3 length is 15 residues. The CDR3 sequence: CASSPFNGGKETQYF. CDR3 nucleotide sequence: TGCGCCAGCAGCCCTTTCAACGGGGGGAAGGAGACCCAGTACTTC.

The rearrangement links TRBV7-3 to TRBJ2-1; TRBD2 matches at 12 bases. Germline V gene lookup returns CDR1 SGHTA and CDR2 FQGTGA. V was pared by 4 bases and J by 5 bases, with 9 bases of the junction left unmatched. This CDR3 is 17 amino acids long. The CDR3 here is CASSYGLTSGGNNEQFF. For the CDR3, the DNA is TGTGCCAGCAGCTACGGCCTGACTAGCGGGGGTAACAATGAGCAGTTCTTC.